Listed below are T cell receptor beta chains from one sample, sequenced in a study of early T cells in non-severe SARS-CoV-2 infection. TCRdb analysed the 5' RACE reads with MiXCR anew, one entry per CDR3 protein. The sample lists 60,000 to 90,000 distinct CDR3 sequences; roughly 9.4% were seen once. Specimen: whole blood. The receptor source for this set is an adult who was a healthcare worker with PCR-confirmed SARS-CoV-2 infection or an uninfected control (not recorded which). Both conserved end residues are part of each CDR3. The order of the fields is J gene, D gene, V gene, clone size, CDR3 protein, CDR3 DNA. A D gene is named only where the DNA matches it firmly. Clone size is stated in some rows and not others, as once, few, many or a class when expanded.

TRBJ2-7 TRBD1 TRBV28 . CASSPQTGAIYEQYF TGTGCCAGCAGCCCACAGACAGGGGCCATCTACGAGCAGTACTTC
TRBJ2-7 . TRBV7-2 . CASSLASTTPYEQYF TGTGCCAGCAGCCTCGCCTCCACCACACCCTACGAGCAGTACTTC
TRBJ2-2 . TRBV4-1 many CASSQNRVRELFF TGCGCCAGCAGCCAAAACAGGGTGCGGGAGCTGTTTTTT
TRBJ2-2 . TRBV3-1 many CASRGTGELFF TGTGCCAGCAGGGGAACCGGGGAGCTGTTTTTT
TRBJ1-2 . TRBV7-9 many CASSLKESGIGYTF TGTGCCAGCAGCTTAAAGGAGAGCGGGATCGGCTACACCTTC
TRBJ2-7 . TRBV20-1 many CSALVPGVNEQYF TGCAGTGCCCTTGTACCGGGAGTGAACGAGCAGTACTTC
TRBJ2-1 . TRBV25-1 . CASSEYRDDEQFF TGTGCCAGCAGTGAATATCGGGACGATGAGCAGTTCTTC
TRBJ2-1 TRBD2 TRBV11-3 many CASSSGASGAYNEQFF TGTGCCAGCAGCTCCGGGGCTAGCGGGGCTTACAATGAGCAGTTCTTC
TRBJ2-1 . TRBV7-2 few CASSLGVGTAGLSSYNEQFF TGTGCCAGCAGCTTAGGGGTAGGGACAGCGGGGCTCAGCTCCTACAATGAGCAGTTCTTC
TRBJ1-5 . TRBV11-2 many CASSLAGSRNQPQHF TGTGCCAGCAGCTTAGCAGGATCCCGCAATCAGCCCCAGCATTTT
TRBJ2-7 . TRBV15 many CATSRTTRSYEQYF TGTGCCACCAGCAGAACGACCCGATCCTACGAGCAGTACTTC
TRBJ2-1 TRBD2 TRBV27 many CASSIVLADYNEQFF TGTGCCAGCAGCATCGTACTAGCGGACTACAATGAGCAGTTCTTC
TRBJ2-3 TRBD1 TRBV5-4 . CASSIPGQGSHTQYF TGTGCCAGCAGCATCCCGGGACAGGGTTCCCATACGCAGTATTTT
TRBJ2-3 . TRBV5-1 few CASSRRTTDTQYF TGCGCCAGCAGCCGGCGGACCACAGATACGCAGTATTTT
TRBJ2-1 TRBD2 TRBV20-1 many CSARDFSGNQQEQFF TGCAGTGCTAGAGACTTTAGCGGGAACCAGCAGGAGCAGTTCTTC
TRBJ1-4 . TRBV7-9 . CASSLGGGCEKLFF TGTGCCAGCAGCTTAGGAGGTGGTTGCGAAAAACTGTTTTTT
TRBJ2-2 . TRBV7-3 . CASSLGPTGELFF TGTGCCAGCAGCCTGGGACCGACCGGGGAGCTGTTTTTT
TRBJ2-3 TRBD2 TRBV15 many CATSRRPGLAGGSITQYF TGTGCCACCAGCAGGAGGCCGGGACTAGCGGGAGGGTCGATTACGCAGTATTTT
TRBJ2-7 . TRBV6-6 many CASSPPWGLGSYEQYF TGTGCCAGCAGTCCTCCGTGGGGGCTCGGCTCCTACGAGCAGTACTTC
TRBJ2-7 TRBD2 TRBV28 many CASRALVGAGVYEQYF TGTGCCAGCAGAGCACTGGTCGGAGCGGGAGTTTACGAGCAGTACTTC
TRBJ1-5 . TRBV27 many CASSVRAKAQPQHF TGTGCCAGCAGTGTCCGGGCCAAGGCGCAGCCCCAGCATTTT
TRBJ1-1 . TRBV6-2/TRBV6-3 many CASSLGKTEAFF TGTGCCAGCAGTTTGGGCAAGACTGAAGCTTTCTTT
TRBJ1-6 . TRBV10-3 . CAISETQGLNSPLHF TGTGCCATCAGTGAGACCCAGGGTTTGAATTCACCCCTCCACTTT
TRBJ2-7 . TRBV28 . CASSFGTRGEQYF TGTGCCAGCAGTTTCGGCACAAGGGGCGAGCAGTACTTC
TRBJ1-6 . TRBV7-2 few CASSLAGHNSPLHF TGTGCCAGCAGCTTAGCGGGACACAATTCACCCCTCCACTTT
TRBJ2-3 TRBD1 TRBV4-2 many CASSQGQGPGDTQYF TGTGCCAGCAGCCAAGGACAGGGACCGGGAGATACGCAGTATTTT
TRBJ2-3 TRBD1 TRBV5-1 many CASRITGATDTQYF TGCGCCAGCAGAATTACAGGGGCCACAGATACGCAGTATTTT
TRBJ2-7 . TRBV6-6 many CASSYSSGASPVEQYF TGTGCCAGCAGTTACTCGTCGGGAGCATCCCCCGTCGAGCAGTACTTC
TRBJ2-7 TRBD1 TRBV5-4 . CASSLTGFGEYREAEQYF TGTGCCAGCAGCCTGACAGGGTTCGGTGAATATAGAGAGGCCGAGCAGTACTTC
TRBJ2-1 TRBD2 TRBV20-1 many CSATTSGSSYNEQFF TGCAGTGCTACGACTAGCGGGAGCTCCTACAATGAGCAGTTCTTC
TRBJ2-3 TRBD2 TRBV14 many CASSRTRSSGSFPDTQYF TGTGCCAGCAGCCGAACGAGGTCTAGCGGGAGTTTCCCAGATACGCAGTATTTT
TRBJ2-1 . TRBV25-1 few CASSPSGVYNEQFF TGTGCCAGCAGTCCGAGCGGAGTGTACAATGAGCAGTTCTTC
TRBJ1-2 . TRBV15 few CATSRDRQAGYTF TGTGCCACCAGCAGAGATAGGCAGGCTGGCTACACCTTC
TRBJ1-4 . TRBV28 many CASSLGGPKQKLFF TGTGCCAGCAGCTTGGGCGGACCAAAGCAAAAACTGTTTTTT
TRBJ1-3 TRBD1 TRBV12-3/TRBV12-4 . CASSFGQGRTGNTIYF TGTGCCAGCAGTTTCGGACAGGGGAGGACCGGAAACACCATATATTTT
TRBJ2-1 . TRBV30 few CALSAGANEQFF TGTGCCCTGAGTGCCGGGGCGAATGAGCAGTTCTTC
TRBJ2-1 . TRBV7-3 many CASSLKRGGNEQFF TGTGCCAGCAGCTTAAAAAGGGGTGGGAATGAGCAGTTCTTC
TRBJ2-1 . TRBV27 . CASSLSNTGPYNEQFF TGTGCCAGCAGTTTATCGAACACCGGGCCGTACAATGAGCAGTTCTTC
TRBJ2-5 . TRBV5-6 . CASSFARQETQYF TGTGCCAGCAGCTTCGCTCGCCAAGAGACCCAGTACTTC
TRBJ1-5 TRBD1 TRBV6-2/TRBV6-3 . CASGHNGQGAYSNQPQHF TGTGCCAGCGGCCATAACGGACAGGGGGCATATAGCAATCAGCCCCAGCATTTT
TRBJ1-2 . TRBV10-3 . CAISDQVRAANYGYTF TGTGCCATCAGTGACCAAGTCCGGGCAGCTAACTATGGCTACACCTTC
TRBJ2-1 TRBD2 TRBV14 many CASSQLGLGEQFF TGTGCCAGCAGCCAACTTGGACTAGGTGAGCAGTTCTTC
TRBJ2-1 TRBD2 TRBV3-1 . CASSQEWSGSPGGTFF TGTGCCAGCAGCCAAGAATGGAGCGGGAGCCCGGGGGGCACGTTCTTC
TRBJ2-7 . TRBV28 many CATLRATYEQYF TGTGCCACCCTCCGGGCCACCTACGAGCAGTACTTC
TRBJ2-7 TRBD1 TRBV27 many CASSAGQGRNYEQYF TGTGCCAGCAGTGCCGGACAGGGCCGAAACTACGAGCAGTACTTC
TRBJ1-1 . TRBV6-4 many CASSPGGVNTEAFF TGTGCCAGCAGCCCGGGAGGGGTGAACACTGAAGCTTTCTTT
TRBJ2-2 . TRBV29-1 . CSVEDSRRNTGELFF TGCAGCGTTGAAGATAGTCGCAGAAACACCGGGGAGCTGTTTTTT
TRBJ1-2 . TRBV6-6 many CASSYSRYYGYTF TGTGCCAGCAGTTACTCCCGGTACTATGGCTACACCTTC
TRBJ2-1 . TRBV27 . CASKRTPNEQFF TGTGCCAGCAAGAGGACGCCTAATGAGCAGTTCTTC
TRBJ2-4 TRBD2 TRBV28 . CASSRATSGRALAKNIQYF TGTGCCAGCAGCCGCGCGACTAGCGGGAGGGCCCTAGCCAAAAACATTCAGTACTTC
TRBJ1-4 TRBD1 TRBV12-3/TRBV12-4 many CASRGQGAMGEKLFF TGTGCCAGCAGAGGCCAGGGGGCTATGGGGGAAAAACTGTTTTTT
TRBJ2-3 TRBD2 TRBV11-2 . CATSFDGLAGKTDTQYF TGTGCCACCAGCTTCGATGGACTAGCGGGGAAAACAGATACGCAGTATTTT
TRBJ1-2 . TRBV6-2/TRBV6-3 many CASSRPGGPLYGYTF TGTGCCAGCAGTCGGCCCGGCGGCCCCCTCTATGGCTACACCTTC
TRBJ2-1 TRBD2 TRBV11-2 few CASRLRLARYEQFF TGTGCCAGCAGATTACGACTAGCAAGGTATGAGCAGTTCTTC
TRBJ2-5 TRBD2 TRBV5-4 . CASSLVTGGSETQYF TGTGCCAGCAGCTTGGTGACGGGAGGGTCCGAGACCCAGTACTTC
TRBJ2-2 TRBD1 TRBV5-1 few CASSFRQGKNTGELFF TGCGCCAGCAGCTTCCGACAGGGGAAGAACACCGGGGAGCTGTTTTTT
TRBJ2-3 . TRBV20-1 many CSASIGGPTDTQYF TGCAGTGCTAGTATCGGGGGGCCGACAGATACGCAGTATTTT
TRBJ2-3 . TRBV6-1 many CASSAGWYTQYF TGTGCCAGCAGTGCGGGGTGGTATACGCAGTATTTT
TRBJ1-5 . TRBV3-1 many CASSHRTEGQPQHF TGTGCCAGCAGCCACCGCACAGAAGGTCAGCCCCAGCATTTT
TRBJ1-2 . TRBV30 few CAANTGIRGYTF TGTGCCGCCAATACAGGGATACGGGGCTACACCTTC